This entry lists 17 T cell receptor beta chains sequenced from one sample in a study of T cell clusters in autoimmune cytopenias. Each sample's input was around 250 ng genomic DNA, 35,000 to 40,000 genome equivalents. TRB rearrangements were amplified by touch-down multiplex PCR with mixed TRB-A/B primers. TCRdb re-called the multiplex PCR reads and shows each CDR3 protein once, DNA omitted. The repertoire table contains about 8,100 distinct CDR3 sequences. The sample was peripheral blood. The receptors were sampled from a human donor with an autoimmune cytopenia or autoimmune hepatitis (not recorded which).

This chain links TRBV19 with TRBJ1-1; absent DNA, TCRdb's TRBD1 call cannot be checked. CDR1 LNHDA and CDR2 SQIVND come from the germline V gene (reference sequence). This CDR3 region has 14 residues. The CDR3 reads CASSIGTPGTEAFF.

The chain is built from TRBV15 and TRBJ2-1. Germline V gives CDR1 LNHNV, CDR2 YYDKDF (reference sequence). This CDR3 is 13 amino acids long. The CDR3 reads CATSRGNYNEQFF.

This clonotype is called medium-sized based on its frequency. The CDR3 loop is CASSIGIGEQFF. The chain uses TRBV19 and TRBJ2-1. Germline V gives CDR1 LNHDA, CDR2 SQIVND (reference sequence). The CDR3 covers 12 residues. The whole variable domain, filled in from reference TRBV19 and TRBJ2-1, reads DGGITQSPKYLFRKEGQNVTLSCEQNLNHDAMYWYRQDPGQGLRLIYYSQIVNDFQKGDIAEGYSVSREKKESFPLTVTSAQKNPTAFYLCASSIGIGEQFFGPGTRLTVL.

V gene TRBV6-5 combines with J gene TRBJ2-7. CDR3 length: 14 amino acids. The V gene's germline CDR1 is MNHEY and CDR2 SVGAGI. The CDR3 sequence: CASSYTGSSYEQYF.

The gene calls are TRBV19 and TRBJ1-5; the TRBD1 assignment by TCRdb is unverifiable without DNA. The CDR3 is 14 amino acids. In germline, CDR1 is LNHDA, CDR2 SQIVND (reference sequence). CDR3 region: CASSGGDSYQPQHF.

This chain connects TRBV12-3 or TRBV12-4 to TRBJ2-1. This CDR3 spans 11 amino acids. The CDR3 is CASRKLNEQFF.

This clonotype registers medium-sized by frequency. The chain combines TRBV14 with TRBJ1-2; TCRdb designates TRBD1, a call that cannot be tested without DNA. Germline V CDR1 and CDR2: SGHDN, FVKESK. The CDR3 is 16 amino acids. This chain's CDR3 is CASSRQGLAFNYGYTF.

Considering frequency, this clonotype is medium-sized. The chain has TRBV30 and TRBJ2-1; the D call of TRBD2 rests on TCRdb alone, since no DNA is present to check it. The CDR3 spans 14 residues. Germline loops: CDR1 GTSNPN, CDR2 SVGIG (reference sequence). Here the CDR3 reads CAWSVSLANNEQFF.

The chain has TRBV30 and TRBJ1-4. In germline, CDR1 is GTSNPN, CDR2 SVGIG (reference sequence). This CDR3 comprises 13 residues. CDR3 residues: CAWSVKAVGKLFF.

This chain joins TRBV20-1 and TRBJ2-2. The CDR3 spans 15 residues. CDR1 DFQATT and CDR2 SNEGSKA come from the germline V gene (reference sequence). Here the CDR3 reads CSAIDQRRNTGELFF.

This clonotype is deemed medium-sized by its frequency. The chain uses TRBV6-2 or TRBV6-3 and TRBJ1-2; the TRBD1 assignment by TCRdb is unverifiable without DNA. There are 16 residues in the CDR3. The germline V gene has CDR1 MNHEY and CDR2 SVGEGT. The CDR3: CASRRTGRDSNYGYTF.

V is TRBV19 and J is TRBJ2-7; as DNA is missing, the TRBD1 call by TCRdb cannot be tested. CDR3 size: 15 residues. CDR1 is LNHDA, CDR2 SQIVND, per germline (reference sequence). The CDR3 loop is CASQNSGGFSYEQYF.

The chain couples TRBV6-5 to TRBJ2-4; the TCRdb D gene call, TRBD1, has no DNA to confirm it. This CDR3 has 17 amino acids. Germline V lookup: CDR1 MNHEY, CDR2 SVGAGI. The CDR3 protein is CASSYGWGGNAKNIQYF.

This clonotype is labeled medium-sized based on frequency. CDR3 region: CASRERDLAGELFF. V usage is TRBV5-4 and J usage is TRBJ2-2; the TRBD1 assignment by TCRdb is unverifiable without DNA. In germline, CDR1 is SGHNT, CDR2 YYREEE (reference sequence). CDR3 length: 14 amino acids.

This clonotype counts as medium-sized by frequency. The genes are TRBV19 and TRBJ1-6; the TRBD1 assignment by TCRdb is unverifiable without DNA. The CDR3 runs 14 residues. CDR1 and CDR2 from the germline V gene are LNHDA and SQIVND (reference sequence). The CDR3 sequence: CASREDRGNSPLHF.

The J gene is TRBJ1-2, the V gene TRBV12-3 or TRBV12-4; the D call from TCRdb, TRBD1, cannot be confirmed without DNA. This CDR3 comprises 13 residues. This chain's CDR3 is CASSNNTGPNYTF.

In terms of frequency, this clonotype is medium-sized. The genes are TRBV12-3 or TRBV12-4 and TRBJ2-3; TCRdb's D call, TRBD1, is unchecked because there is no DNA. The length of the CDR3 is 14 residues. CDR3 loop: CASSFPGGGDTQYF.